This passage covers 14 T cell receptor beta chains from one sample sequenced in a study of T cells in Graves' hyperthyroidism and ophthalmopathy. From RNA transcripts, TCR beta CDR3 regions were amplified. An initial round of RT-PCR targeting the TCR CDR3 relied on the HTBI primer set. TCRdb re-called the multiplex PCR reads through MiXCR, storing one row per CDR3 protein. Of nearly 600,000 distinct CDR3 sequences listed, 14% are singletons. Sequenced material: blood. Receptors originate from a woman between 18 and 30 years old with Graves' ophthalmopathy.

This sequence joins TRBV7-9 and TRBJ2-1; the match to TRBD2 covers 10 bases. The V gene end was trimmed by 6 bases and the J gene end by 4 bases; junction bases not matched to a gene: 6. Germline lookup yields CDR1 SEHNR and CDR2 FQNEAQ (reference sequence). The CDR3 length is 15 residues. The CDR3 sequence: CASRTLAGSYNEQFF. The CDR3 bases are TGTGCCAGCAGGACACTAGCGGGGTCGTACAATGAGCAGTTCTTC.

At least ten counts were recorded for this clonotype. As DNA, the CDR3 is TGCAGTGCTGGGGGAATCCCTGGGGACATTCAGTACTTC. It encodes CSAGGIPGDIQYF. The chain carries TRBV20-1 and TRBJ2-4; D assignment may be TRBD1 or TRBD2 (5 bases each). The V gene's germline CDR1 is DFQATT and CDR2 SNEGSKA (reference sequence). V shed 5 bases and J shed 8 bases, with 16 bases lying between them. The CDR3 has 13 amino acids.

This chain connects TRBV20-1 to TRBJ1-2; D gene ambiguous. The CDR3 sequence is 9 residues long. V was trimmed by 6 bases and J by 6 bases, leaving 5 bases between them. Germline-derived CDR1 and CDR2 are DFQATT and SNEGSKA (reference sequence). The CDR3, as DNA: TGCAGTGCAGAACATGGCTACACCTTC. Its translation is CSAEHGYTF.

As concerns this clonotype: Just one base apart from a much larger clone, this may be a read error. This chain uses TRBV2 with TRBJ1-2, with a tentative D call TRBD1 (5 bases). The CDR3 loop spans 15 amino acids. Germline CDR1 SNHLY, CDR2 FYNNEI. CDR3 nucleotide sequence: TGTGCCAGCAGGACGGAGGGCCGGGGCTTCTATGGCTACATCTTC. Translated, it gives CASRTEGRGFYGYIF.

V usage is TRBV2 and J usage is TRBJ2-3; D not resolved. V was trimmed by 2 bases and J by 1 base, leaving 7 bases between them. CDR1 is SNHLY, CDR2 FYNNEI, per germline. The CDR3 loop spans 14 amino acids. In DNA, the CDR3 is TGTGCCAGCAGTGAACGGGCAGGCACAGATACGCAGTATTTT. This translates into CASSERAGTDTQYF.

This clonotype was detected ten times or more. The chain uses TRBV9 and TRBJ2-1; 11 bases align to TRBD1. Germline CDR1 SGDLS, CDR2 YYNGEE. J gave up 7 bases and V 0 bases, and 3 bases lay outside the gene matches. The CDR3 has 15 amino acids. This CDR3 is CASSVAGTGGNEQFF. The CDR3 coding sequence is TGTGCCAGCAGCGTAGCCGGGACAGGGGGAAATGAGCAGTTCTTC.

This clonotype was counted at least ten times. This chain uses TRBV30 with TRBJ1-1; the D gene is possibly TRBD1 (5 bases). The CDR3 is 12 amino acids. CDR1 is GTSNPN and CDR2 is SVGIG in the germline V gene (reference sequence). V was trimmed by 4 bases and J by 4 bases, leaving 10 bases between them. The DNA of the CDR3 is TGTGCCTGGAACGGGGGGATCACTGAAGCTTTCTTT. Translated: CAWNGGITEAFF.

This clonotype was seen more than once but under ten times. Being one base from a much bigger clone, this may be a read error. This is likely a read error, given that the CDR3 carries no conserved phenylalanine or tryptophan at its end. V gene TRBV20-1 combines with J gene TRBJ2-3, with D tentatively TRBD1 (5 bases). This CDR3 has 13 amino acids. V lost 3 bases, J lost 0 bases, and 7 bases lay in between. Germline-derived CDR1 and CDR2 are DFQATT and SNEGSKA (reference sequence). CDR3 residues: CSARAGSTDTQYL. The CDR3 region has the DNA TGCAGTGCTAGGGCAGGGAGCACAGATACGCAGTATCTT.

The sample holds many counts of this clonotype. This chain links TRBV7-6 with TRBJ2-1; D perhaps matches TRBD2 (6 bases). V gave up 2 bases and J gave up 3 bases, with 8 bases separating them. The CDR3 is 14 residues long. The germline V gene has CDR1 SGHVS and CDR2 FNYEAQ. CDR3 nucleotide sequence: TGTGCCAGCAGCTTATCGACTAGCTACAATGAGCAGTTCTTC. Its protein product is CASSLSTSYNEQFF.

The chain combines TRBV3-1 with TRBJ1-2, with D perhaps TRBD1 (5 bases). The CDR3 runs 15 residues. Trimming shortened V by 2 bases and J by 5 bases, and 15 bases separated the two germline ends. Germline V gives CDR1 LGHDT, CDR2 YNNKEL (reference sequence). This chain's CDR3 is CASSQPGAGLYGYTF. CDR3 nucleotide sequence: TGTGCCAGCAGCCAACCTGGCGCAGGGTTATATGGCTACACCTTC.

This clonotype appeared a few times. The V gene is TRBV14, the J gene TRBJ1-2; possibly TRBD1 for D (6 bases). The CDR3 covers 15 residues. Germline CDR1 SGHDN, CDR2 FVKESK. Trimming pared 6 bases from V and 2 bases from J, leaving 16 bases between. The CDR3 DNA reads TGTGCCAGCAGTTCCGGACAGAATTTCAACTATGGCTACACCTTC. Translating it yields CASSSGQNFNYGYTF.

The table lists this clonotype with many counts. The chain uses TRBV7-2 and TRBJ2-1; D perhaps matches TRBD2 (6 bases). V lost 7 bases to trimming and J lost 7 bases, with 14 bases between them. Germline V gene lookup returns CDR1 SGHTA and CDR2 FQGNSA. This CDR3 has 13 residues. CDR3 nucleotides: TGTGCCAGCAACCCCGGAGGGGTAAATGAGCAGTTCTTC. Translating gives CASNPGGVNEQFF.

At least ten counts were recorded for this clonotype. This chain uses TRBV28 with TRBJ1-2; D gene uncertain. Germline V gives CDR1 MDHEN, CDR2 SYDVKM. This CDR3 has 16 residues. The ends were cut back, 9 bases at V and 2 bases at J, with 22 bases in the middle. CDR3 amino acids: CASSPFNFRRNYGYTF. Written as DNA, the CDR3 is TGTGCCAGTTCTCCATTTAATTTCAGGAGAAACTATGGCTACACCTTC.

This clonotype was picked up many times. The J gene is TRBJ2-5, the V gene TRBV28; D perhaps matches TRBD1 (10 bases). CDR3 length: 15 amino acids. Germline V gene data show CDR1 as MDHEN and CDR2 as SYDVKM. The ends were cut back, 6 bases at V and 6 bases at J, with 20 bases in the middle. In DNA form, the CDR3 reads TGTGCCAGCAGGCGGGGGGGGGGACAGGGGAAGACCCAGTACTTC. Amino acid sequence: CASRRGGGQGKTQYF.